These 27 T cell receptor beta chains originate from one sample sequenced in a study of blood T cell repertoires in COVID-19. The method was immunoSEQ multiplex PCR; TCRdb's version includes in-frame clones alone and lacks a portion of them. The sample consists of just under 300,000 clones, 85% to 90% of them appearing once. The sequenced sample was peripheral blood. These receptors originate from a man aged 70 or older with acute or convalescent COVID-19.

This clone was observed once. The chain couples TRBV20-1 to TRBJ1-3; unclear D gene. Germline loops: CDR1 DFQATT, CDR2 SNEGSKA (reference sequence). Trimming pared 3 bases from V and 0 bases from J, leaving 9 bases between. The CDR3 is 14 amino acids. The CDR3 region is CSASGPSSGNTIYF. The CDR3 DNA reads TGCAGTGCTAGTGGCCCGAGCTCTGGAAACACCATATATTTT.

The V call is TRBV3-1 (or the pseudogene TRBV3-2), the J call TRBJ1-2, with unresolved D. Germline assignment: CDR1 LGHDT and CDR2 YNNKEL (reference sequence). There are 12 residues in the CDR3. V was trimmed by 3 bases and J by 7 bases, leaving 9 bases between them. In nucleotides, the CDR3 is TGTGCCAGCAGCCACCGAGGAGGTGGCTACACCTTC. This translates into CASSHRGGGYTF.

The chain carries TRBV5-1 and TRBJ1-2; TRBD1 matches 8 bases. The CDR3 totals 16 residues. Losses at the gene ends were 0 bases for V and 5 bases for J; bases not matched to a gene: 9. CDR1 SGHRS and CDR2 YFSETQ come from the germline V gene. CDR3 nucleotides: TGCGCCAGCAGCTTGGTGGTAACAGGGGGAACATATGGCTACACCTTC. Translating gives CASSLVVTGGTYGYTF.

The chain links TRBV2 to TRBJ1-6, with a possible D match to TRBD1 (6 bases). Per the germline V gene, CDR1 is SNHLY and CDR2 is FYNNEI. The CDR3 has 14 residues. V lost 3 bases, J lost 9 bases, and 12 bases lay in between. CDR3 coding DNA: TGTGCCAGCAGTGATCGGTCCAGGGGTTCACCCCTCCACTTT. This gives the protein CASSDRSRGSPLHF.

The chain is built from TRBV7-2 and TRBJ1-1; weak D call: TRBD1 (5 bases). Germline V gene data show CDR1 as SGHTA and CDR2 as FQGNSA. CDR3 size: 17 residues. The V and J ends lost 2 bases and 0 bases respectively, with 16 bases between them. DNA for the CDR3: TGTGCCAGCAGCTTACAGGGTTCCTTAACAATGAACACTGAAGCTTTCTTT. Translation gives CASSLQGSLTMNTEAFF.

The CDR3 here is CASSPRVSEGQETQYF. The DNA of the CDR3 is TGTGCCAGCAGCCCCCGGGTGAGCGAGGGACAAGAGACCCAGTACTTC. V gene TRBV9 combines with J gene TRBJ2-5, with D maybe TRBD2 (5 bases). In germline, CDR1 is SGDLS, CDR2 YYNGEE. This CDR3 has 16 residues. V lost 4 bases to trimming and J lost 2 bases, with 18 bases between them.

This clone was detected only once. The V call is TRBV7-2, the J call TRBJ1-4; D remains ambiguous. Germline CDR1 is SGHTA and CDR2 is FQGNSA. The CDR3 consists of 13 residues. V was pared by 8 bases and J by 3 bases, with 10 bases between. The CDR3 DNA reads TGTGCCAGCCGGCGGGCAGCTAATGAAAAACTGTTTTTT. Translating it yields CASRRAANEKLFF.

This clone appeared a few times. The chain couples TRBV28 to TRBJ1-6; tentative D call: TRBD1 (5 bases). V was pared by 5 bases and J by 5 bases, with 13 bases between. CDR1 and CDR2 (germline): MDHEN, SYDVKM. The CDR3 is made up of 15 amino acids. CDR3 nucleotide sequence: TGTGCCAGCAGTCCTCGCGGGACGGATAATTCACCCCTCCACTTT. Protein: CASSPRGTDNSPLHF.

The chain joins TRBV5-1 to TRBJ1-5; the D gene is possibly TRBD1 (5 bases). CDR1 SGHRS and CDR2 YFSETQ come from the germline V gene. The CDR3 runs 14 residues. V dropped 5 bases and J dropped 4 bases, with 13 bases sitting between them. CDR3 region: CASRPGIGNQPQHF. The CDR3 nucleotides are TGCGCCAGCAGGCCAGGGATTGGGAATCAGCCCCAGCATTTT.

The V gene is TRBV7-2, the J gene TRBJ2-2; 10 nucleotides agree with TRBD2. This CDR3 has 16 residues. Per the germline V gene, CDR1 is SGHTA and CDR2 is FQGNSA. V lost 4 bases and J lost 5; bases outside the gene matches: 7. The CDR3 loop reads CASSSRGSGRTGELFF. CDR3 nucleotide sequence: TGTGCCAGCAGCTCCCGGGGTAGCGGGAGGACCGGGGAGCTGTTTTTT.

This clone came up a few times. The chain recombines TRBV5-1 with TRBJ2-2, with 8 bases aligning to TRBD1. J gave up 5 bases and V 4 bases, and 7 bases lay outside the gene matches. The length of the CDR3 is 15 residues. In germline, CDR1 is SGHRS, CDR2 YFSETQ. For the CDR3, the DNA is TGCGCCAGCAGCCCCAGGGGGCTGCGGACCGGGGAGCTGTTTTTT. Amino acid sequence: CASSPRGLRTGELFF.

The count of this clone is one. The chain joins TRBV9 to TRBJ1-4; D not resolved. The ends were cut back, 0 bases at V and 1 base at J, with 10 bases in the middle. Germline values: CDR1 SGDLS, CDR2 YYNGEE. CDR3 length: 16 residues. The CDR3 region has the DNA TGTGCCAGCAGCGTAGCGCTGGGAGAAACTAATGAAAAACTGTTTTTT. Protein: CASSVALGETNEKLFF.

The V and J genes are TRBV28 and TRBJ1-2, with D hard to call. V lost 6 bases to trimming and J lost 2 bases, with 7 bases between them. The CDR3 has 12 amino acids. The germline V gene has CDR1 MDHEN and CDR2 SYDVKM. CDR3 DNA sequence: TGTGCCAGCAGCACTACAAACTATGGCTACACCTTC. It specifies CASSTTNYGYTF.

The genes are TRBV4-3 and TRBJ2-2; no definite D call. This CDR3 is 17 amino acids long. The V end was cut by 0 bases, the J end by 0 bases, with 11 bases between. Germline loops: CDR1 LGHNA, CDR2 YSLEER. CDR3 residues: CASSQDLILSNTGELFF. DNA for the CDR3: TGCGCCAGCAGCCAAGATCTTATCCTTTCGAACACCGGGGAGCTGTTTTTT.

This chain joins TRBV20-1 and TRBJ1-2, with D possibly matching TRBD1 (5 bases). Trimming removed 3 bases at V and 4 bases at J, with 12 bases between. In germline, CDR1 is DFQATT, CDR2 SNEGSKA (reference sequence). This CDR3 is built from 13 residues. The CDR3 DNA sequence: TGCAGTGCTAGTAAAGGGGTTGGCTATGGCTACACCTTC. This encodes CSASKGVGYGYTF.

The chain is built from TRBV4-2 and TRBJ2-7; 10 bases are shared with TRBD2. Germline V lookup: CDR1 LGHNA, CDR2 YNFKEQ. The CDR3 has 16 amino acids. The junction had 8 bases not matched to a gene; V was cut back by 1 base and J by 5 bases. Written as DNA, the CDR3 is TGTGCCAGCAGCCAAGTTGGGACTAGCGATAGGAACGAGCAGTACTTC. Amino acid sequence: CASSQVGTSDRNEQYF.

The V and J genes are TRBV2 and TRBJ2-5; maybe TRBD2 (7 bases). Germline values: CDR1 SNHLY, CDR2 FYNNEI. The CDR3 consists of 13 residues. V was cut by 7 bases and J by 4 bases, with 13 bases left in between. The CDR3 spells CASTQGGGETQYF. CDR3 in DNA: TGTGCCAGCACACAGGGAGGGGGAGAGACCCAGTACTTC. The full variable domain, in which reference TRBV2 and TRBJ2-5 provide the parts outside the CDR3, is EPEVTQTPSHQVTQMGQEVILRCVPISNHLYFYWYRQILGQKVEFLVSFYNNEISEKSEIFDDQFSVERPDGSNFTLKIRSTKLEDSAMYFCASTQGGGETQYFGPGTRLLVL.

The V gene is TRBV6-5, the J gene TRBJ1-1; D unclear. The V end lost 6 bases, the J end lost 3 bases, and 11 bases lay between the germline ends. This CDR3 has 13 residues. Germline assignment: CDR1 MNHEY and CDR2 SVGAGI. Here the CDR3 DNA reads TGTGCCAGCAGCTTCGGGCGGGACACTGAAGCTTTCTTT. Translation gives CASSFGRDTEAFF.

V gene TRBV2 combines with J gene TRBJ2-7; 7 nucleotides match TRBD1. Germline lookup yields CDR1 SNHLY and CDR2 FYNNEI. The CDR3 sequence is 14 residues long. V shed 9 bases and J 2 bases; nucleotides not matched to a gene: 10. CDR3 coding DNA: TGTGCCAGTCTTAACCGACAGGGCGCCTACGAGCAGTACTTC. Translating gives CASLNRQGAYEQYF.

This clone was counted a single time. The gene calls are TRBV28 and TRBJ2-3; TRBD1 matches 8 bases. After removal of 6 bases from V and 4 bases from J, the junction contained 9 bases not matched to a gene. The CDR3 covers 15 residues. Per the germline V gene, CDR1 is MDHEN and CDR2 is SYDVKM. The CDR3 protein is CASSIRQGYSDTQYF. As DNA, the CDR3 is TGTGCCAGCAGCATCCGACAGGGGTACTCAGATACGCAGTATTTT.

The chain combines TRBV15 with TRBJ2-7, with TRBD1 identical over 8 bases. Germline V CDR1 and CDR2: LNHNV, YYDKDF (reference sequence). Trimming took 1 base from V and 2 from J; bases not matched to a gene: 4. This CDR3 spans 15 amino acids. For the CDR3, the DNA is TGTGCCACCAGCAGAGGACAGGGGAGGACCTACGAGCAGTACTTC. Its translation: CATSRGQGRTYEQYF.

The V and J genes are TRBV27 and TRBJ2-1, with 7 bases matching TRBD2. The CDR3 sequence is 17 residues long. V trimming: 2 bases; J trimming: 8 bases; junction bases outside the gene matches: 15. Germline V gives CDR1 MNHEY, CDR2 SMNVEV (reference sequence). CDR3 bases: TGTGCCAGCAGTTTAAGGGGCGGGAGACTTTCCGGCGATGAGCAGTTCTTC. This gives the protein CASSLRGGRLSGDEQFF.

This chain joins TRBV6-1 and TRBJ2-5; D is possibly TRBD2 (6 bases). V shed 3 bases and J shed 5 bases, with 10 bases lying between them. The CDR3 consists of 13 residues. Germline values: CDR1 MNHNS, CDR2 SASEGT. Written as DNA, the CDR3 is TGTGCCAGCAGTGAGCGCGGGGCCGAGACCCAGTACTTC. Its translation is CASSERGAETQYF.

The CDR3 region is CASSQEVVPTGSGYNEQFF. In nucleotides, the CDR3 is TGTGCCAGCAGCCAAGAGGTGGTTCCGACAGGGAGTGGTTACAATGAGCAGTTCTTC. The V and J genes are TRBV4-2 and TRBJ2-1; the match to TRBD1 covers 7 bases. Germline CDR1 reads LGHNA; CDR2 reads YNFKEQ. CDR3 length equals 19 residues. The V and J ends lost 0 bases and 4 bases, in that order; junction bases with no gene match: 15.

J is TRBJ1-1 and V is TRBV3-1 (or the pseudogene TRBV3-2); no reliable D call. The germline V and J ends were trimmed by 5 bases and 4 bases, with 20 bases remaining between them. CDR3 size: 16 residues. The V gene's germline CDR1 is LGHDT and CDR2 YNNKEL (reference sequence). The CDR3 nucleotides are TGTGCCAGCAGCGTCCAAAAAGGTGGAACAGTCACTGAAGCTTTCTTT. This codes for CASSVQKGGTVTEAFF.

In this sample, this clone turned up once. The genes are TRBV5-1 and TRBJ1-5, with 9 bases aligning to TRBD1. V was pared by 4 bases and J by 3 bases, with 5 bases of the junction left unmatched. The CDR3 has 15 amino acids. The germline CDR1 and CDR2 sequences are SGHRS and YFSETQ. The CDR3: CASSPGQGLNQPQHF. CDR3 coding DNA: TGCGCCAGCAGCCCGGGACAGGGACTCAATCAGCCCCAGCATTTT.

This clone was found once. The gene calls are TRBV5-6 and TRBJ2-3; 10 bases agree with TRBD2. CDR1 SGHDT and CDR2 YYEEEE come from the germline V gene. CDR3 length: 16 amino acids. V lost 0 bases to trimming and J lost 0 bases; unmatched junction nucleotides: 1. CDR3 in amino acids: CASSLVLAGSTDTQYF. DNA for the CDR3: TGTGCCAGCAGCTTGGTACTAGCGGGGAGCACAGATACGCAGTATTTT.